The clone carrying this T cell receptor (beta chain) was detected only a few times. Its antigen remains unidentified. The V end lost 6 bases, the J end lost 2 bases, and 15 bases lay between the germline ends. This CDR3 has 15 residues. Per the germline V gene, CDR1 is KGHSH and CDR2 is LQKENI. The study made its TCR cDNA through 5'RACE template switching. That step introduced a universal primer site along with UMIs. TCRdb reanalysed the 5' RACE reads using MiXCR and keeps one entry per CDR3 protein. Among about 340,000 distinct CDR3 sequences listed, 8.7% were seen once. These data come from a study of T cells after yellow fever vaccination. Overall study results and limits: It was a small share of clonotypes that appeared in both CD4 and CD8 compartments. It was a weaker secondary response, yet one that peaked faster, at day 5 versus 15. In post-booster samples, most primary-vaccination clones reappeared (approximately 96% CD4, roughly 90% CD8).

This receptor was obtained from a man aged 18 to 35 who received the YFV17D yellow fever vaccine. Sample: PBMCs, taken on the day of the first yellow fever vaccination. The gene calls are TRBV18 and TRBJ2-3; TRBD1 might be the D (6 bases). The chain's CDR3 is CASSTGYSTTDTQYF. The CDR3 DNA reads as TGTGCCAGCTCCACAGGGTATTCCACCACAGATACGCAGTATTTT.